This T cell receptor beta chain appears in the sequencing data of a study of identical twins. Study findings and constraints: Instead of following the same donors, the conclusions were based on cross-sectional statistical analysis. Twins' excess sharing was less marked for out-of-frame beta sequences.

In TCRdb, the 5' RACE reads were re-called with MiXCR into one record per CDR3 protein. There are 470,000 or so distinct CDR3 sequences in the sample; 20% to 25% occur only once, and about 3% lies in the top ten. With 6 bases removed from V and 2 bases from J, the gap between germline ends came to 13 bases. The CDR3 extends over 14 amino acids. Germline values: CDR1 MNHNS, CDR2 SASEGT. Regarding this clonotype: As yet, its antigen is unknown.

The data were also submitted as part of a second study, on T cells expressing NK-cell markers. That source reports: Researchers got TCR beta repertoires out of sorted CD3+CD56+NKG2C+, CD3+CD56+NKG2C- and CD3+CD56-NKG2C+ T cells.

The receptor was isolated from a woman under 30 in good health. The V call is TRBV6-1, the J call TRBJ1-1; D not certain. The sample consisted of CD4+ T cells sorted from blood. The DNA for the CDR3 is TGTGCCAGCAGGAGGGCTGCCTCAAACACTGAAGCTTTCTTT. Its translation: CASRRAASNTEAFF.